These T cell receptor beta chains were read from a single sample in a study of long-term antiretroviral therapy in people with HIV. Data came from immunoSEQ multiplex PCR; TCRdb stores just in-frame clones and leaves some out. The sample yields more than 20,000 clones, 95% seen once. The source material was unsorted PBMCs, sampled about 4.7 years after starting antiretroviral therapy. Receptor source: a woman aged 50 to 60 with HIV. Each CDR3 is given with its conserved first and last residue. The D gene is left open where the match is weak. The size entry is marked missing in some rows and otherwise reads once, few, many or a size class.

TRBV4-1	TRBD1	TRBJ2-7	NA	TGCGCCAGCAGCCCAGGGGGTACCTACGAGCAGTACTTC	CASSPGGTYEQYF
TRBV4-1	TRBD2	TRBJ2-7	NA	TGCGCCAGCAGCCAGAGGACTAGCGGGACCTACGAGCAGTACTTC	CASSQRTSGTYEQYF
TRBV5-1	NA	TRBJ2-1	NA	TGCGCCAGCAGCTTGGTGGGTGAGGATGAGCAGTTCTTC	CASSLVGEDEQFF
TRBV27	NA	TRBJ1-2	NA	TGTGCCAGCAGTTTCCGGGAGGGGGGCTATGGCTACACCTTC	CASSFREGGYGYTF
TRBV25-1	NA	TRBJ1-6	NA	TGTGCCAGCAGCTTAGGGGGACATGGAGTATGGACCCTCCACTTT	CASSLGGHGVWTLHF
TRBV7-9	TRBD1	TRBJ2-2	NA	TGTGCCAGCAGCTCGACCGGGACAGGGGTCACCGGGGAGCTGTTTTTT	CASSSTGTGVTGELFF
TRBV28	TRBD2	TRBJ2-5	NA	TGTGCCAGCAGTTCTCTGCTAGCGGGAAAAGAGACCCAGTACTTC	CASSSLLAGKETQYF
TRBV28	NA	TRBJ2-2	NA	TGTGCCAGCTTACAGGGAAGCGGGGAGCTGTTTTTT	CASLQGSGELFF
TRBV11-2	NA	TRBJ2-2	NA	TGTGCCAGCAGCCTGAATGTAGGGTACGGGGAGCTGTTTTTT	CASSLNVGYGELFF
TRBV18	NA	TRBJ1-5	NA	TGTGCCAGCTCCCCTACTCCTGATAGCAATCAGCCCCAGCATTTT	CASSPTPDSNQPQHF
TRBV28	NA	TRBJ2-7	NA	TGTGCCAGCAGTTTAGAGAACAACCGAGGGTTATACGAGCAGTACTTC	CASSLENNRGLYEQYF
TRBV6-1	NA	TRBJ2-3	once	TGTGCCAGCAGTGAATTGTCAGGGGAGTCCGATACGCAGTATTTT	CASSELSGESDTQYF
TRBV6-5	TRBD2	TRBJ2-1	NA	TGTGCCAGCAGTTCGTCTAGCGGCCCTTTTGGTGAGCAGTTCTTC	CASSSSSGPFGEQFF
TRBV5-1	TRBD1	TRBJ2-2	NA	TGCGCCAGCAGCTTGATGTGGCAGGGGGCTGGGGAGCTGTTTTTT	CASSLMWQGAGELFF
TRBV19	NA	TRBJ1-5	NA	TGTGCCAGTAGTACGGGACGGACAAATAGCAATCAGCCCCAGCATTTT	CASSTGRTNSNQPQHF
TRBV7-9	NA	TRBJ2-5	NA	TGTGCCAGCAGCTTACAAACGGGAGTAGGGGAGACCCAGTACTTC	CASSLQTGVGETQYF
TRBV2	TRBD2	TRBJ2-1	NA	TGTGCCAGCGCCTCCCTAGCGGGGATCTACAATGAGCAGTTCTTC	CASASLAGIYNEQFF
TRBV5-6	NA	TRBJ2-2	NA	TGTGCCAGCAGCTTGGCGGGCGGCTCTATCACCGGGGAGCTGTTTTTT	CASSLAGGSITGELFF
TRBV9	TRBD2	TRBJ2-1	NA	TGTGCCAGCAGTGAATCAAGCGGGAGCCTCAAAGGGGAGCAGTTCTTC	CASSESSGSLKGEQFF
TRBV18	TRBD1	TRBJ2-5	NA	TGTGCCAGCTCATCGACAGGGTCGGAGGAGACCCAGTACTTC	CASSSTGSEETQYF
TRBV6-5	TRBD2	TRBJ2-5	NA	TGTGCCAGCATCCGACGTGCGGGCGGGGGAGAGACCCAGTACTTC	CASIRRAGGGETQYF
TRBV7-9	TRBD1	TRBJ2-7	NA	TGTGCCAGCAGCTTAGCGACAGGGTACGAGCAGTACTTC	CASSLATGYEQYF
TRBV2	NA	TRBJ2-5	NA	TGTGCCAGCACTTGGGGAGGAGGGGAGACCCAGTACTTC	CASTWGGGETQYF
TRBV7-9	NA	TRBJ2-3	NA	TGTGCCAGCAGCTTAGTTGTGCAGTATTTT	CASSLVVQYF
TRBV9	TRBD2	TRBJ2-1	NA	TGTGCCAGCAGCGTTGGGTCTAGCGGCTACAATGAGCAGTTCTTC	CASSVGSSGYNEQFF
TRBV5-4	TRBD1	TRBJ2-3	NA	TGTGCCAGCAGACCCGGGACAGGGGCAGATACGCAGTATTTT	CASRPGTGADTQYF
TRBV27	NA	TRBJ2-7	NA	TGTGCCAGCAGTTTAAACCCCAACCTGATATACGAGCAGTACTTC	CASSLNPNLIYEQYF
TRBV6-7	NA	TRBJ2-6	NA	TGTGCCAGCAGTTACGGGCAGGCCACGACTCCACCCTCTGGGGCCAACGTCCTGACTTTC	CASSYGQATTPPSGANVLTF
TRBV7-2	NA	TRBJ1-2	NA	TGTGCCAGCAGCTACCAGGGATCTGACTATGGCTACACCTTC	CASSYQGSDYGYTF
TRBV28	NA	TRBJ2-7	NA	TGTGCCAGCAGCAAAAGGGGCACCTACGAGCAGTACTTC	CASSKRGTYEQYF
TRBV10-3	NA	TRBJ1-3	NA	TGTGCCATCAGTGAGTCCCCCGGGACGTACTCTGGAAACACCATATATTTT	CAISESPGTYSGNTIYF
TRBV4-3	TRBD1	TRBJ1-5	NA	TGCGCCAGCAGCCAAGAATTTGGGACAGGACCACAGCCCCAGCATTTT	CASSQEFGTGPQPQHF